These T cell receptor beta chains were read from a single sample in a study of control samples from healthy donors and cancer patients. Sequencing used immunoSEQ multiplex PCR; TCRdb keeps in-frame clones, though not all of them. The table has approximately 220,000 clones, roughly 94% seen once. Sample: blood. These receptors were taken from a man aged 50-59 years in good health. Both conserved end residues are trimmed from each CDR3.

V,J,CDR3
TRBV5-6,TRBJ1-2,ASSPADFGYT
TRBV19,TRBJ2-1,ASSIVGGYEQF
TRBV9,TRBJ2-1,ASSVSGTSGGAGYNEQF
TRBV24-1,TRBJ2-1,ATSDVVDEQF
TRBV4-1,TRBJ2-3,ASSQDRGQFFRDTQY
TRBV24-1,TRBJ2-3,ATSDSSANSGVVDTQY
TRBV28,TRBJ2-5,ASSSERGKTQY
TRBV5-1,TRBJ2-5,ASSLDPGGETQY
TRBV6-1,TRBJ2-1,ASSEARDRPWGEQF
TRBV4-1,TRBJ2-7,ASSQGRTVGVQY
TRBV3-1/TRBV3-2,TRBJ1-2,ASSATRDGYT
TRBV5-1,TRBJ1-1,ASSLRDRNTEAF
TRBV6-1,TRBJ2-5,ASSERETQY
TRBV5-8,TRBJ1-5,ASSLGSGDSQPQH
TRBV9,TRBJ2-2,ASSPRRTGIGTGELF
TRBV6-1,TRBJ2-3,ASSEASSGGAQDTQY
TRBV10-2,TRBJ1-6,ASSDSAYNSPLH
TRBV30,TRBJ1-2,AWSATSATDYGYT
TRBV18,TRBJ2-7,ASSPQGPEQY
TRBV3-1/TRBV3-2,TRBJ1-1,ASSPRDSRNTEAF
TRBV28,TRBJ2-2,ASSSGQNTGELF
TRBV28,TRBJ1-1,ASWGQGAEAF
TRBV12-3/TRBV12-4,TRBJ1-5,ASSPEGSQPQH
TRBV3-1/TRBV3-2,TRBJ2-2,ASQGGGGAGELF
TRBV4-1,TRBJ1-1,ASSQGISIGAYGPEAF
TRBV2,TRBJ1-1,ASRAYVLNTEAF
TRBV7-3,TRBJ2-1,ASSPGTGNNEQF
TRBV5-1,TRBJ2-4,ASSLGSGKNIQY
TRBV3-1/TRBV3-2,TRBJ1-4,ASSPRGQGEKLF
TRBV7-3,TRBJ2-3,ASSANTDTQY
TRBV5-6,TRBJ1-5,ASSLAGQPQH